Given below is one T cell receptor (beta chain) in context. Its antigen remains unknown. This sample's time point: week 47, end of study. Vaccination comprised doses that each held 300 ug of mutant IDH1 20-mer peptide, plus topical imiquimod. This sample is part of a study of a mutant IDH1 vaccine in newly diagnosed glioma. Whole-study context: Investigators started vaccination 4-6 weeks after radiotherapy alone, or with temozolomide cycles. The treated group averaged about 44 years old and was around 60% male, about 40% female. Previous treatment comprised radiotherapy, temozolomide, or both, mostly both.

Here immunoSEQ multiplex PCR was the method, and the copy in TCRdb shows in-frame clones only, minus some. The data contain 77,000 or so clones, roughly four fifths of them singletons. Trimming cost V 6 bases and J 7 bases, with 12 bases left between them. CDR3 size: 12 residues. The germline V gene has CDR1 LNHDA and CDR2 SQIVND (reference sequence). The specimen comprised PBMCs, sampled from a glioma patient whose treatment included an IDH1 peptide vaccine. The rearrangement uses TRBV19 and TRBJ1-1; D may be TRBD1 (6 bases). The receptor was isolated from a man aged 40-49 years with glioma. The CDR3 loop is CASSLGQIEAFF. Here the CDR3 DNA reads TGTGCCAGTAGCCTAGGACAGATTGAAGCTTTCTTT. The variable domain in full, with the rest retrieved from reference TRBV19 and TRBJ1-1, is DGGITQSPKYLFRKEGQNVTLSCEQNLNHDAMYWYRQDPGQGLRLIYYSQIVNDFQKGDIAEGYSVSREKKESFPLTVTSAQKNPTAFYLCASSLGQIEAFFGQGTRLTVV.